The 4 T cell receptor beta chains listed next were all sequenced from one sample in a study of T cells in Graves' hyperthyroidism and ophthalmopathy. What was amplified from RNA transcripts were TCR beta CDR3 regions. The HTBI primer set drove a first-round RT-PCR of the TCR CDR3. Each CDR3 protein is one row after TCRdb ran MiXCR on the multiplex PCR reads. The table lists roughly 170,000 distinct CDR3 sequences, over 15% of them singletons. Input material: blood. These receptors all come from a woman aged 45-65 years with Graves' hyperthyroidism.

The chain uses TRBV27 and TRBJ1-1; D gene unclear. V dropped 1 base and J dropped 5 bases, with 14 bases sitting between them. The CDR3 contains 15 residues. The germline gives CDR1 MNHEY, CDR2 SMNVEV (reference sequence). In nucleotides, the CDR3 is TGTGCCAGCAGTTTATATCCGGGGTTATATACTGAAGCTTTCTTT. As protein: CASSLYPGLYTEAFF.

The chain is built from TRBV2 and TRBJ2-7; 13 nucleotides match TRBD2. Germline CDR1 and CDR2: SNHLY and FYNNEI. The CDR3 has 15 amino acids. V lost 6 bases, J lost 6 bases, and 8 bases stayed unmatched. CDR3 in amino acids: CASSAGLAGALEQYF. As DNA, the CDR3 is TGTGCCAGCAGCGCCGGACTAGCGGGAGCCCTCGAGCAGTACTTC. The entire variable domain, with the rest obtained from reference TRBV2 and TRBJ2-7, is as follows: EPEVTQTPSHQVTQMGQEVILRCVPISNHLYFYWYRQILGQKVEFLVSFYNNEISEKSEIFDDQFSVERPDGSNFTLKIRSTKLEDSAMYFCASSAGLAGALEQYFGPGTRLTVT.

CDR3 bases: TGTGCCAGCAGGGGACGGGACAGGGGGGTATGGGAGCAGTTCTTC. Amino acids: CASRGRDRGVWEQFF. This chain joins TRBV6-1 and TRBJ2-1, with 11 bases fitting TRBD1. The CDR3 is made up of 15 amino acids. After removal of 6 bases from V and 10 bases from J, the junction contained 11 bases not matched to a gene. Germline V lookup: CDR1 MNHNS, CDR2 SASEGT.

This sequence joins TRBV24-1 and TRBJ2-3; 10 bases align to TRBD2. This CDR3 is built from 16 residues. Losses at the gene ends were 11 bases for V and 5 bases for J; bases not matched to a gene: 15. CDR1 and CDR2 from the germline V gene are KGHDR and SFDVKD. The CDR3 reads CASSLLGTSVIDTQYF. DNA of the CDR3: TGTGCCAGCAGCCTACTCGGGACTAGCGTGATAGATACGCAGTATTTT.